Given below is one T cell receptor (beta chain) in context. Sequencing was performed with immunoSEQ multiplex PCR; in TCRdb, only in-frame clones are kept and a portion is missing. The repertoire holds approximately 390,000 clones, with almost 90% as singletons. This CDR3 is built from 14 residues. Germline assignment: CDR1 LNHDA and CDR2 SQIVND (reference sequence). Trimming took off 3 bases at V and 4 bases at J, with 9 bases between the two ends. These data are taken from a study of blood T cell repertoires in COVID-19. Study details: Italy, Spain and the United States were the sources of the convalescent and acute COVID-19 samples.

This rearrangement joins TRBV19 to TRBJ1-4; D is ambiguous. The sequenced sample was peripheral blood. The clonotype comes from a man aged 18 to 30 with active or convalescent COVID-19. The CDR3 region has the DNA TGTGCCAGTAGTATCTCCAGTTATAATGAAAAACTGTTTTTT. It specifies CASSISSYNEKLFF.